This entry describes one T cell receptor (beta chain). The sample originates from a study of technical replicates of blood from a few donors. Generated by immunoSEQ multiplex PCR, the TCRdb table keeps only in-frame clones and is missing some. Counted here are about 100,000 clones, 96% occurring once; the ten biggest clones make up around 0.35%. The CDR3 covers 16 residues. The germline V gene has CDR1 MRHNA and CDR2 SNTAGT. The V gene lost 6 bases and the J gene lost 3 bases, with 20 bases spanning the gap. The clonotype comes from a human donor in good health. This chain connects TRBV6-4 to TRBJ1-2, with D perhaps matching TRBD1 (5 bases). Sequencing input: T cells isolated from PBMCs. The CDR3 region is CASSANAGGVYYGYTF. The CDR3 nucleotides are TGTGCCAGCAGCGCCAACGCGGGGGGGGTTTACTATGGCTACACCTTC.